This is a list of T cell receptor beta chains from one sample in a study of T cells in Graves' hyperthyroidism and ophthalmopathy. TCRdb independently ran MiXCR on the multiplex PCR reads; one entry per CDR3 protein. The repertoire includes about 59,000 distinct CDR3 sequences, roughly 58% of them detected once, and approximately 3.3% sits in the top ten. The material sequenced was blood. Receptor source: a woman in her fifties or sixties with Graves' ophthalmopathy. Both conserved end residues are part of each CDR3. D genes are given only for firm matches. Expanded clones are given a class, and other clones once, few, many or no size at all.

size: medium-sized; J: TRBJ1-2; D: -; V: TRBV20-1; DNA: TGCAGTGCTAGAAGGACTCCTGCTAACTATGGCTACACCTTC; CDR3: CSARRTPANYGYTF
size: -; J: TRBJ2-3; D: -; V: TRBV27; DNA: TGTGCCAGCAGTCAAAACCGGGAGTTGGGTACAGATACGCAGTATTTT; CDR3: CASSQNRELGTDTQYF
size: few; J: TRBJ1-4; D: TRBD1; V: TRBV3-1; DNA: TGTGCCAGCAGCCAAGGTTCCGGGACAGGGAGCGAAAAACTGTTTTTT; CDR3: CASSQGSGTGSEKLFF
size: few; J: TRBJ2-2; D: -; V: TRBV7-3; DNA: TGTGCCAGCTCACCTTGGACAGCCGAAAACACCGGGGAGCTGTTTTTT; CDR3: CASSPWTAENTGELFF
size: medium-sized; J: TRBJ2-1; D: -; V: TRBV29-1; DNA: TGCAGCGTTGGAAGGGGGGGAGAAGACGATGAGCAGTTCTTC; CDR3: CSVGRGGEDDEQFF
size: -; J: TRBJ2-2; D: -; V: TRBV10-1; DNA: TGCGCCAGCGGTGACGCGGGGGAGCTGTTTTTT; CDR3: CASGDAGELFF
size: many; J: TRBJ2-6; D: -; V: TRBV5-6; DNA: TGTGCCAGCAGCGCAGGGGTCGGGTGGGGATTTGGCGGTGGGGCCAACGTCCTGACTTTC; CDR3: CASSAGVGWGFGGGANVLTF
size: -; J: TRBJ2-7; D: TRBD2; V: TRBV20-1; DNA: TGCAGTGCTACCTGGACTAGCGGGTTCTACGAGCAGTACTTC; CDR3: CSATWTSGFYEQYF
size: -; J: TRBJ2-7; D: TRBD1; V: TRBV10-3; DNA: TGTGCCATCAGTGCGCAGGGACAGGGGGCCAACGAGCAGTACTTC; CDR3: CAISAQGQGANEQYF
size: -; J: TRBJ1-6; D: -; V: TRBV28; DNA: TGTGCCAGCAGTTCGGACATTAGTTCACCCCTCCACTTT; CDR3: CASSSDISSPLHF
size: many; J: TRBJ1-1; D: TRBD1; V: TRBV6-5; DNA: TGTGCCAGCAGGGGACAGTACACTGAAGCTTTCTTT; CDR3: CASRGQYTEAFF
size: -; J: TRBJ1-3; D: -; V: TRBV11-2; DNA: TGTGCCAGCAGCTTAATCCGTAGCTCTGGAAACACCATATATTTT; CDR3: CASSLIRSSGNTIYF
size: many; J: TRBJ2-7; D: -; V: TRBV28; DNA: TGTGCCAGCAGAGAGGTCGGAGCCTACGAGCAGTACTTC; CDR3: CASREVGAYEQYF
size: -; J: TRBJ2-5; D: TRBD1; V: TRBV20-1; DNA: TGCAGTGTGTCAGACAGGGGGCACCAAGAGACCCAGTACTTC; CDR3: CSVSDRGHQETQYF
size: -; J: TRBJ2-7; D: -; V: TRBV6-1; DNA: TGTGCCAGCTCCGAGGAGGGGTGTTCCTACGAGCAGTACTTC; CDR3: CASSEEGCSYEQYF
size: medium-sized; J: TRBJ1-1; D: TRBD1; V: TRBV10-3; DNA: TGTGCCATCAGTGGGACAGGGTCGCACACTGAAGCTTTCTTT; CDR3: CAISGTGSHTEAFF
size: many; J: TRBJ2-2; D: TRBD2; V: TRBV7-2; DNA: TGTGCCAGCAGCCCCCAAGCGGGGGGAGGGTCCGGGGAGCTGTTTTTT; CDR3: CASSPQAGGGSGELFF
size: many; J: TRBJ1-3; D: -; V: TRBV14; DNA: TGTGCCAGCAGCCAAGCTTCCTCGCGGTCATATTTT; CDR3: CASSQASSRSYF
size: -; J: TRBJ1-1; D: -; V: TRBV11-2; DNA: TGTGCCAGCAGCTTATCACAGGGCTACAAAGGGGCTTTCTTT; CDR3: CASSLSQGYKGAFF
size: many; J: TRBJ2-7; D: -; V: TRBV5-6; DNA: TGTGCCAGCACCAGCGAGAGCAGGGAACCACCCTACGAGCAGTACTTC; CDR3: CASTSESREPPYEQYF
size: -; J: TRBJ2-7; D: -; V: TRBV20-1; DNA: TGCAGTGCTAGAGCCCGCGTACAGGATGGCTACGAGCAGTACTTC; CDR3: CSARARVQDGYEQYF
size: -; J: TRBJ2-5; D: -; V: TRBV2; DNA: TGTGCCAGCAGAGTTGGGGGTGCTTTTGAGACCCAGTACTTC; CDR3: CASRVGGAFETQYF
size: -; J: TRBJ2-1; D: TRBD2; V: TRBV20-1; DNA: TGCAGTGCTAGGTCTAGCGGGTACAATGAGCAGTTCTTC; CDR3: CSARSSGYNEQFF
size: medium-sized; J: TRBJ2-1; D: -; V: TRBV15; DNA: TGTGCCACCAGCAGCAGGTACTCCTACAATGAGCAGTTCTTC; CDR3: CATSSRYSYNEQFF
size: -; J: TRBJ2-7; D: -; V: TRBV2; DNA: TGTGCCAGCAGTGACTGGGAAGAGCAGTACTTC; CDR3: CASSDWEEQYF
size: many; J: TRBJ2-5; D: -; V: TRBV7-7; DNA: TGTGCTAGCAGCCTCGGGGGCGTGCCCCAAGAGACCCAGTACTTC; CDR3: CASSLGGVPQETQYF
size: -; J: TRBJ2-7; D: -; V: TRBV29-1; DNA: TGCAGCGTTGAAGATGGGAGCTACGAGCAGTACTTC; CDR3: CSVEDGSYEQYF
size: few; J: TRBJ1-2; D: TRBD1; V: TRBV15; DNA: TGTGCCACCAGCAAGGACAGGGGGCACTATGGCTACACCTTC; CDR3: CATSKDRGHYGYTF
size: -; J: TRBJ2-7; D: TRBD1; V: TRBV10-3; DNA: TGTGCCATCACTGCCCGGGACAGGGGCTCCGAGCAGTACTTC; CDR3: CAITARDRGSEQYF
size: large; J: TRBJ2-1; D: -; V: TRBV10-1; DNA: TGCGCCAGCAGTGAGTCAACTAACAATGAGCAGTTCTTC; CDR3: CASSESTNNEQFF
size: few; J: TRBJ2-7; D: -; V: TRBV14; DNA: TGTGCCAGCAGCAGGTGGGCAGGGGCCTACGAGCAGTACTTC; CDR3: CASSRWAGAYEQYF
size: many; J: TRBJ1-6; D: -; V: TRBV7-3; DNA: TGTGCCAGCAGCTTACGGGGTAACTATAATTCACCCCTCCACTTT; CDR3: CASSLRGNYNSPLHF
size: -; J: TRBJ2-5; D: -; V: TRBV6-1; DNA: TGTGCCAGCAGTGAGGGGGCGAAAGAGACCCAGTACTTC; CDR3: CASSEGAKETQYF
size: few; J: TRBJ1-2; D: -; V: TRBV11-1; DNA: TGTGCCAGCAGCCCCAGAAACTTCTATGGCTACACCTTC; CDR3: CASSPRNFYGYTF
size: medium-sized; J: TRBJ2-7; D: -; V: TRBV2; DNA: TGTGCCAGCAACGGGGGCGAGCAGTACTTC; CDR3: CASNGGEQYF
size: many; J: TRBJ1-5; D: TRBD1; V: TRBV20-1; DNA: TGCAGTGCTAGGGAGGGACAGGGGAACAATCAGCCCCAGCATTTT; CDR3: CSAREGQGNNQPQHF
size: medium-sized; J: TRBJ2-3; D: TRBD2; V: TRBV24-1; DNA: TGTGCCACCAGTGATCGACTAGCGGAAAACACAGATACGCAGTATTTT; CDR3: CATSDRLAENTDTQYF
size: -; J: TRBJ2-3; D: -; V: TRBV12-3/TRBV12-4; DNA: TGTGCCAGCAGTCTAAAACAGGGATGGGGGTTCACAGATACGCAGTATTTT; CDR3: CASSLKQGWGFTDTQYF
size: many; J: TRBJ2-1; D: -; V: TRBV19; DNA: TGTGCCAGTAGTTGGGCGGAGTCCTACAATGAGCAGTTCTTC; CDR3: CASSWAESYNEQFF